This TCR beta chain was sequenced during a study of blood T cell repertoires in COVID-19. The V end lost 4 bases, the J end lost 0 bases, and 9 bases lay between the germline ends. The CDR3 is 14 residues long. CDR1 and CDR2 (germline): SGHAT, FQNNGV. Data came from immunoSEQ multiplex PCR; TCRdb stores just in-frame clones and leaves some out. The sample records 650,000 to 800,000 clones, about 90% being singletons. The source of this sequence is a woman between 18 and 29 years old with acute or convalescent COVID-19. Material for sequencing was peripheral blood. The V gene is TRBV11-2, the J gene TRBJ1-2, with unresolved D. The CDR3 nucleotides read TGTGCCAGCAGCTCCCTACTAGCTAACTATGGCTACACCTTC. Amino acid sequence: CASSSLLANYGYTF.